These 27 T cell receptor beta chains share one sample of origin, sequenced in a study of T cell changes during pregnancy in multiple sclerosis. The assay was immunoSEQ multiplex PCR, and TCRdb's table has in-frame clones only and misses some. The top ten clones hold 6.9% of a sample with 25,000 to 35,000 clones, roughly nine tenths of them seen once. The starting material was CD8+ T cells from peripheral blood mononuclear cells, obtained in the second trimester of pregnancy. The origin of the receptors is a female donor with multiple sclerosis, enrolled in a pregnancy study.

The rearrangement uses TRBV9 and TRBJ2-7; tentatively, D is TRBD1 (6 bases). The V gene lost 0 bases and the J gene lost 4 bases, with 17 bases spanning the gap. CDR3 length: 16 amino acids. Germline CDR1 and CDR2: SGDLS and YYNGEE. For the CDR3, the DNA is TGTGCCAGCAGCGTAGGCTTAGTAGGGGGTCTTTACGAGCAGTACTTC. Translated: CASSVGLVGGLYEQYF.

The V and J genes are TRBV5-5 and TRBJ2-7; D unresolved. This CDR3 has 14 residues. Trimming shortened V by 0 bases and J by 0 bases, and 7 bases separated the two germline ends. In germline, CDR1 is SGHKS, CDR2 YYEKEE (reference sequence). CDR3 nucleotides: TGTGCCAGCAGCTTGGGCGCGGTCTCCTACGAGCAGTACTTC. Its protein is CASSLGAVSYEQYF. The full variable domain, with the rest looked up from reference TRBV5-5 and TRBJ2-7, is DAGVTQSPTHLIKTRGQQVTLRCSPISGHKSVSWYQQVLGQGPQFIFQYYEKEERGRGNFPDRFSARQFPNYSSELNVNALLLGDSALYLCASSLGAVSYEQYFGPGTRLTVT.

As DNA, the CDR3 is TGTGCCAGCAGTGAATCAAGGGGGGAAAAACTGTTTTTT. Its translation: CASSESRGEKLFF. The rearrangement joins TRBV25-1 to TRBJ1-4; tentative D call: TRBD1 (6 bases). CDR1 is MGHDK, CDR2 SYGVNS, per germline. The V end lost 1 base, the J end lost 8 bases, and 8 bases lay between the germline ends. This CDR3 spans 13 amino acids.

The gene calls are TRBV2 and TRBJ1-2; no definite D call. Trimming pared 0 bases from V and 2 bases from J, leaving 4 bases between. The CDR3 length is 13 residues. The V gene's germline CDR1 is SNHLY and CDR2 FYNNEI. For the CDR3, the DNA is TGTGCCAGCAGTGAAGCGAGGAACTATGGCTACACCTTC. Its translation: CASSEARNYGYTF.

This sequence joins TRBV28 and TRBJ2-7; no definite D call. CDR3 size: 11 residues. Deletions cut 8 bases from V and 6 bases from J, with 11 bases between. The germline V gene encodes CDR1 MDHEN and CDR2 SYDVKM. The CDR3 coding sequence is TGTGCCAGCTCCCCCCTCCGCGAGCAGTACTTC. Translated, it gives CASSPLREQYF.

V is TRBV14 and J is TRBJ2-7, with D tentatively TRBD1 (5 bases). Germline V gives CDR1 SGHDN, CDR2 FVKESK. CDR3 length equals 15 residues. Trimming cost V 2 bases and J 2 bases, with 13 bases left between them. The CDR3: CASSQPKDSTYEQYF. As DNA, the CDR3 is TGTGCCAGCAGCCAACCCAAAGACAGTACCTACGAGCAGTACTTC.

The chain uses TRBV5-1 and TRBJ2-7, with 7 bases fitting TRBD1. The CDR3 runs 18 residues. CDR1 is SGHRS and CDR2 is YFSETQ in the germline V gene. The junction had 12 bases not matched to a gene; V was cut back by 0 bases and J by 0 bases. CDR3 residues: CASSLAVPLTGTSYEQYF. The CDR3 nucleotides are TGCGCCAGCAGCTTGGCCGTCCCATTGACAGGGACCTCCTACGAGCAGTACTTC.

The CDR3 region is CASSLFSEINQPQHF. In DNA form, the CDR3 reads TGTGCCAGCAGTTTATTTTCAGAAATCAATCAGCCCCAGCATTTT. The V gene is TRBV27, the J gene TRBJ1-5; D not resolved. V was pared by 1 base and J by 3 bases, with 10 bases between. The CDR3 sequence is 15 residues long. Germline CDR1 MNHEY, CDR2 SMNVEV (reference sequence).

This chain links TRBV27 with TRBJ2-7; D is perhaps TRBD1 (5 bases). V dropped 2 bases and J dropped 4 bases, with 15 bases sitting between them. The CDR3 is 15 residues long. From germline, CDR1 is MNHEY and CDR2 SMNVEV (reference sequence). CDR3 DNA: TGTGCCAGCAGTTTAGTGGGGCGCGGCCAATACGAGCAGTACTTC. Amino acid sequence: CASSLVGRGQYEQYF.

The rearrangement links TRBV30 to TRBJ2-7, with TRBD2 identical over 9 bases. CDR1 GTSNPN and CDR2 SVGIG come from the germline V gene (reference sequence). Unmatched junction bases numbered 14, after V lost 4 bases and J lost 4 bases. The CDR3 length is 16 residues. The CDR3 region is CAWKYIGGGAEYEQYF. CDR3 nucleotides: TGTGCCTGGAAGTATATCGGCGGGGGGGCTGAATACGAGCAGTACTTC.

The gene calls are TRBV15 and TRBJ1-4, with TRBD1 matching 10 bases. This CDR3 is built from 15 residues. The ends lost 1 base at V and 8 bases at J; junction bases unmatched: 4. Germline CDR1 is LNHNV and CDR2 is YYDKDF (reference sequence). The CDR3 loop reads CATSRGPGQGEKLFF. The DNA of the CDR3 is TGTGCCACCAGCAGAGGGCCGGGACAGGGGGAAAAACTGTTTTTT. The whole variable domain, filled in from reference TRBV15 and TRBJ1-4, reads DAMVIQNPRYQVTQFGKPVTLSCSQTLNHNVMYWYQQKSSQAPKLLFHYYDKDFNNEADTPDNFQSRRPNTSFCFLDIRSPGLGDTAMYLCATSRGPGQGEKLFFGSGTQLSVL.

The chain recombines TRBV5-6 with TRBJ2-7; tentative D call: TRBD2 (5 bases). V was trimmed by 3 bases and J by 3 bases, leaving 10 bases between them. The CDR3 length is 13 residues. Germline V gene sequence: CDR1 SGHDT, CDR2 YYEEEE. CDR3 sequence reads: CASSWDRDYEQYF. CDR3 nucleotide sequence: TGTGCCAGCAGCTGGGATCGGGACTACGAGCAGTACTTC.

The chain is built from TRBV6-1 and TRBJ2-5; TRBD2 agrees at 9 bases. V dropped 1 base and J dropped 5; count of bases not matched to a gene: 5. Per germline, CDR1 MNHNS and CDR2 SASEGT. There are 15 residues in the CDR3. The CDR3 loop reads CASSEVAGGPETQYF. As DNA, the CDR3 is TGTGCCAGCAGTGAAGTCGCGGGAGGGCCGGAGACCCAGTACTTC.

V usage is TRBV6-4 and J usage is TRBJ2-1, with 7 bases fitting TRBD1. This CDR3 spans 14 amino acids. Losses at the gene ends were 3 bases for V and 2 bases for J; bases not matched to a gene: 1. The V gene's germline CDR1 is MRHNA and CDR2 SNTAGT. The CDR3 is CASSEGQPYNEQFF. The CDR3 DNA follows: TGTGCCAGCAGTGAGGGACAGCCCTACAATGAGCAGTTCTTC.

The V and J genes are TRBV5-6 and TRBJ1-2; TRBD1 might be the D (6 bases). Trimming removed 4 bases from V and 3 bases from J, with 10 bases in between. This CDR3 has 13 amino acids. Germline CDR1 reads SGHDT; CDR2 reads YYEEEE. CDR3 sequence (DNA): TGTGCCAGCAGCCAGGGACAAGACTATGGCTACACCTTC. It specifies CASSQGQDYGYTF.

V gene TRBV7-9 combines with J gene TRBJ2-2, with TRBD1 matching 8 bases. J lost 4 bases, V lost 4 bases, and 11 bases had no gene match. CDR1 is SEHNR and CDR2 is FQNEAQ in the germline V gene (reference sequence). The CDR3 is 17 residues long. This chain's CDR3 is CASSSLSTGGATGELFF. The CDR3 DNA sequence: TGTGCCAGCAGCTCCCTTTCCACAGGGGGTGCCACCGGGGAGCTGTTTTTT.

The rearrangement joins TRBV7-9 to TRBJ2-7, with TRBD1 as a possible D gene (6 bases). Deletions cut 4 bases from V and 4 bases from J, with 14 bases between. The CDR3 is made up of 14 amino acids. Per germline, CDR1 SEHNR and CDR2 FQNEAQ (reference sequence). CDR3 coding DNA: TGTGCCAGCAGCTCAGGGGCTACGTATTACGAGCAGTACTTC. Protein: CASSSGATYYEQYF.

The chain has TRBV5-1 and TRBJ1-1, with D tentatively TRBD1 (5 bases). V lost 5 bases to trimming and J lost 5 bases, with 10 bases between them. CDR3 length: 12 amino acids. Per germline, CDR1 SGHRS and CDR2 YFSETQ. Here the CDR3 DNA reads TGCGCCAGCAGACTGGGGGGAACTGAAGCTTTCTTT. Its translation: CASRLGGTEAFF.

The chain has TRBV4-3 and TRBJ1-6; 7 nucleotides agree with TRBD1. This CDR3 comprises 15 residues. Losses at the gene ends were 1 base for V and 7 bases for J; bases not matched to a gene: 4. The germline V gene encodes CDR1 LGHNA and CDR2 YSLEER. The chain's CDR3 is CASSQALQGNSPLHF. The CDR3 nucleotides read TGCGCCAGCAGCCAAGCGTTACAGGGGAATTCACCCCTCCACTTT.

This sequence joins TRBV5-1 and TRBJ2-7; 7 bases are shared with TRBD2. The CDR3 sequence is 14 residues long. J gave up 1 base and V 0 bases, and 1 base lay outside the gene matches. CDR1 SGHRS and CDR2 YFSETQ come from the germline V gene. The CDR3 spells CASSLGLASYEQYF. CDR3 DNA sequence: TGCGCCAGCAGCTTGGGACTAGCTTCCTACGAGCAGTACTTC.

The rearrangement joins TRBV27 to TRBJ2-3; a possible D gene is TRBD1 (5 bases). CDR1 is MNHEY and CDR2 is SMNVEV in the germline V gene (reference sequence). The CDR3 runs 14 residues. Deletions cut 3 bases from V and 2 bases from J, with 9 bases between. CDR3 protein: CASSLGPYTDTQYF. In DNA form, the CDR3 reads TGTGCCAGCAGTTTGGGGCCCTACACAGATACGCAGTATTTT.

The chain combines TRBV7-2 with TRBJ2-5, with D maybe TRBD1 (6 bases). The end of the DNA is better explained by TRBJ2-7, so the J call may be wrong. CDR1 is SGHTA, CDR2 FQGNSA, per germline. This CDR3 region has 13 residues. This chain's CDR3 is CASSTGHWYEQYF. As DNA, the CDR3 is TGTGCCAGCAGCACGGGACATTGGTACGAGCAGTACTTC.

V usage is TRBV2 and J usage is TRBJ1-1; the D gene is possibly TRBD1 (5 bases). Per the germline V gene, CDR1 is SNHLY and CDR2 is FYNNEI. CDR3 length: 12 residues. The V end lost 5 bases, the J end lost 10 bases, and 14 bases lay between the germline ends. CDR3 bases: TGTGCCAGCAGTACCAGGGTGATGGGAGCTTTCTTT. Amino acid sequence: CASSTRVMGAFF.

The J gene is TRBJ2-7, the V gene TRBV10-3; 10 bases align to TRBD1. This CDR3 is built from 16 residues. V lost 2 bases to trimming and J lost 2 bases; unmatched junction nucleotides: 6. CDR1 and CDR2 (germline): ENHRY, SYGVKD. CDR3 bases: TGTGCCATCAGTGAGGCCACCGGGACAGGGGCCTACGAGCAGTACTTC. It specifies CAISEATGTGAYEQYF.

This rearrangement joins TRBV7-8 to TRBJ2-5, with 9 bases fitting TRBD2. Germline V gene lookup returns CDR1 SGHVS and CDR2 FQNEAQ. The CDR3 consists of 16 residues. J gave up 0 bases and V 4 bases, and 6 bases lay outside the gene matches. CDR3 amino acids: CASSSSGALYQETQYF. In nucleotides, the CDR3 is TGTGCCAGCAGCTCTAGCGGGGCCCTGTACCAAGAGACCCAGTACTTC.

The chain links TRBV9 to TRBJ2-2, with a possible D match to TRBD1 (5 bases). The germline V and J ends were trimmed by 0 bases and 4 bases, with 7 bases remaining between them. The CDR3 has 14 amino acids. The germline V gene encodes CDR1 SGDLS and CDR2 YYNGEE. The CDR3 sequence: CASSVGGSTGELFF. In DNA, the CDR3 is TGTGCCAGCAGCGTAGGGGGCAGCACCGGGGAGCTGTTTTTT.

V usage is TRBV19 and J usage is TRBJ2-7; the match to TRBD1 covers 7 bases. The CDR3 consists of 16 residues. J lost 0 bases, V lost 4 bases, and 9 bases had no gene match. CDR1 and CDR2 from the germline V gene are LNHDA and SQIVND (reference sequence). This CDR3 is CASSTAIGQDSYEQYF. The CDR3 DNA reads TGTGCCAGTAGTACGGCAATTGGACAGGACTCCTACGAGCAGTACTTC.